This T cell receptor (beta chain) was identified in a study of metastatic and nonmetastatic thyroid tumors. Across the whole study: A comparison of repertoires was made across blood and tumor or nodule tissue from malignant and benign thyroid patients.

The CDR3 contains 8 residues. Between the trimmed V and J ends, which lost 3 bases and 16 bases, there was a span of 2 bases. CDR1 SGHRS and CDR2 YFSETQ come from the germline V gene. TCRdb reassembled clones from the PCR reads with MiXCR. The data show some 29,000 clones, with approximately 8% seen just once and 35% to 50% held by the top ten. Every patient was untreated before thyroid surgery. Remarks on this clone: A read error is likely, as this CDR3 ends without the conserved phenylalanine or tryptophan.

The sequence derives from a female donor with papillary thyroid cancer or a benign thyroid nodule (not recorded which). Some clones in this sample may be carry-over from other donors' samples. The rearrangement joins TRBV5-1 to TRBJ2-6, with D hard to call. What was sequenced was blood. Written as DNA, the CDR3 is TGCGCCAGCAGCTCGCTGACTATC. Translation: CASSSLTI.